A selection of T cell receptor beta chains follows, all from one sample in a study of molecular identifiers for immune sequencing clone quantification. TCRdb processed the PCR reads anew with MiXCR; each CDR3 protein has one entry. The sample includes about 630,000 distinct CDR3 sequences, about 25% of them seen just once. Specimen: naive CD8+ T cells from blood, with Jurkat cell RNA spiked in. Every receptor here comes from a human donor in good health. Some libraries in this study had Jurkat cell RNA spiked in. Both conserved end residues are part of each CDR3. The D gene is left open where the match is weak. Clone size is stated in some rows and not others, as once, few, many or a class when expanded.

clone size: NA
J gene: TRBJ2-7
V gene: TRBV29-1
D gene: NA
CDR3 DNA: TGCAGCGCCTACCTGCGCGGGACAGCGATGGACGAGCAGTACTTC
CDR3 protein: CSAYLRGTAMDEQYF

clone size: many
J gene: TRBJ1-1
V gene: TRBV14
D gene: NA
CDR3 DNA: TGTGCCAGCAGCCAATACTTCGGCACTGAAGCTTTCTTT
CDR3 protein: CASSQYFGTEAFF

clone size: many
J gene: TRBJ1-1
V gene: TRBV6-1
D gene: NA
CDR3 DNA: TGTGCCAGCAGTGACGGGGTTTCGGGTTTAGGTACCGAAGCTTTCTTT
CDR3 protein: CASSDGVSGLGTEAFF

clone size: few
J gene: TRBJ2-1
V gene: TRBV12-5
D gene: NA
CDR3 DNA: TGTGCTAGTGGTTTGGTTGGGGGGACGGACAATGAGCAGTTCTTC
CDR3 protein: CASGLVGGTDNEQFF

clone size: few
J gene: TRBJ2-1
V gene: TRBV11-3
D gene: NA
CDR3 DNA: TGTGCCAGCAGCGTTTCGTACGAGGAGAGCGATGAGCAGTTCTTC
CDR3 protein: CASSVSYEESDEQFF

clone size: many
J gene: TRBJ1-1
V gene: TRBV25-1
D gene: NA
CDR3 DNA: TGTGCCAGCAGTGAAGGAGGGGAAACTGAAGCTTTCTTT
CDR3 protein: CASSEGGETEAFF

clone size: many
J gene: TRBJ1-6
V gene: TRBV28
D gene: NA
CDR3 DNA: TGTGCCAGCAGTTTTCGGTATAATTCACCCCTCCACTTT
CDR3 protein: CASSFRYNSPLHF

clone size: many
J gene: TRBJ2-7
V gene: TRBV7-2
D gene: NA
CDR3 DNA: TGTGCCAGCAGCTTAGGTCCCCACGAGCAGTACTTC
CDR3 protein: CASSLGPHEQYF

clone size: NA
J gene: TRBJ1-4
V gene: TRBV28
D gene: NA
CDR3 DNA: TGTGCCAGCAGTCGTCCTGTTGGAAAACTGTTTTTT
CDR3 protein: CASSRPVGKLFF

clone size: few
J gene: TRBJ2-3
V gene: TRBV6-5
D gene: NA
CDR3 DNA: TGTGCCAGCAGTTACGGGTCTCCGGGAGATACGCAGTATTTT
CDR3 protein: CASSYGSPGDTQYF

clone size: many
J gene: TRBJ2-6
V gene: TRBV27
D gene: NA
CDR3 DNA: TGTGCCAGCAGTTTTCAGGGAGGTGTCCCTCTTTCTGGGGTAGCCAACGTCCTGACTTTC
CDR3 protein: CASSFQGGVPLSGVANVLTF

clone size: few
J gene: TRBJ2-7
V gene: TRBV12-3/TRBV12-4
D gene: NA
CDR3 DNA: TGTGCCAGCAGTCCTGGCCTAGACCTCTCCTACGAGCAGTACTTC
CDR3 protein: CASSPGLDLSYEQYF

clone size: few
J gene: TRBJ2-3
V gene: TRBV20-1
D gene: TRBD2
CDR3 DNA: TGCAGTGCTAACGGCCCTAGCGGGAGGTCCCCTGATACGCAGTATTTT
CDR3 protein: CSANGPSGRSPDTQYF

clone size: few
J gene: TRBJ1-1
V gene: TRBV19
D gene: NA
CDR3 DNA: TGTGCCAGTAGTATAGCGTCCTTCACTGAAGCTTTCTTT
CDR3 protein: CASSIASFTEAFF

clone size: NA
J gene: TRBJ2-1
V gene: TRBV30
D gene: TRBD2
CDR3 DNA: TGTGCCTGGGGGACTAAATCCTACAATGAGCAGTTCTTC
CDR3 protein: CAWGTKSYNEQFF

clone size: NA
J gene: TRBJ1-4
V gene: TRBV3-1
D gene: NA
CDR3 DNA: TGTGCCAGCAGCCCGTCCGGGGGGCAGGCTAATGAAAAACTGTTTTTT
CDR3 protein: CASSPSGGQANEKLFF

clone size: NA
J gene: TRBJ1-1
V gene: TRBV6-5
D gene: TRBD1
CDR3 DNA: TGTGCCAGCAGTTACTTAGGGACAGTTGAAGCTTTCTTT
CDR3 protein: CASSYLGTVEAFF

clone size: NA
J gene: TRBJ2-1
V gene: TRBV7-9
D gene: NA
CDR3 DNA: TGTGCCAGCAGCTCGGGACTCGCCGCCGAAGAGCAGTTCTTC
CDR3 protein: CASSSGLAAEEQFF

clone size: many
J gene: TRBJ1-1
V gene: TRBV27
D gene: NA
CDR3 DNA: TGTGCCAGCAGTTCCCAGGGGAACACTGAAGCTTTCTTT
CDR3 protein: CASSSQGNTEAFF